The entry that follows covers one TCR beta chain sequence. No antigen is known for it. Base qualities are not at hand, and no much larger clone is one base apart. Each collaborating institution followed its own protocols to collect whole blood in K2EDTA tubes. For TCRbeta analysis, collaborators shipped samples in one of three forms: frozen whole blood, isolated PBMCs, or DNA extracted from either of those sample types. Germline trimming amounts to 5 bases on V and 3 bases on J, with 3 as the count of junction bases outside the gene matches. Reading the germline V gene gives CDR1 MNHEY and CDR2 SVGAGI. The cysteine opens and the phenylalanine closes a CDR3 of 15 amino acids. Only the CDR3 portion is preserved as DNA: 45 bases, with reading frame beginning at the first base. The immunoSEQ Assay, a bias-controlled multiplex PCR, was used to amplify TCRbeta CDR3 regions from genomic DNA. The paper's processing steps were these. Nucleated cell counts per sample were estimated from amplification of reference gene primers within the assay. To quantify the absolute abundance of each unique TCRbeta CDR3 rearrangement, sequence reads were collapsed and filtered. For each sample, productive Simpson clonality was calculated as the square root of Simpson's diversity index over productive rearrangements. The table was pulled from immuneACCESS by TCRdb, which kept in-frame rearrangements only. Such tables lose some clones; where checked, under half of the loss comes from unresolved V genes, and the rest has no known cause. V and J calls and clone size are as listed in that table; D and trimming were resolved from the DNA. The sample contains some 14,000 clones, 80% to 85% of them found a single time. The ten largest clones add up to about 30% of the sample.

This record comes from a study of blood T cell repertoires in COVID-19 (dated by TCRdb to the early 2020s). Broadly, across the study: Samples from collaborators originated in the United States, Italy and Spain and spanned both the acute and convalescent phases of COVID-19. The dataset comprised deeply sampled blood TCRbeta repertoires from subjects exposed to, actively infected with, or recovered from COVID-19. Where available, HLA class I and class II types were taken from metadata supplied by the sample provider and were not determined by assay-based typing. The samples were drawn from two sources: the first 160 participants of the ongoing ImmuneRACE study, and about 1,300 subjects contributed by 6 global collaborators. A de-identified subject ID, COVID-19 status, age in years and sex were almost always included in the sample metadata. The prospective study material was composed of cDNA or gDNA derived from T cells, B-cell-depleted T cells, or PBMCs. The repertoires were released in a freely available public database intended as a resource for research on the immune response to SARS-CoV-2.

Overall results and qualifications from the work: The amount of clinical and demographic metadata varied by source and participant and was provided uncurated.

Material: peripheral blood. The source is a man aged 50-60 years with active COVID-19. The V and J segments used are TRBV6-5 and TRBJ2-1; 11 of the junction bases match TRBD2. The CDR3 amino acid sequence is: CASSKLAGGYNEQFF. The bases are TGTGCCAGCAGTAAGCTAGCGGGAGGCTACAATGAGCAGTTCTTC.